This entry features one T cell receptor beta chain sequence. Its antigen remains unknown. Investigators spread the genomic DNA of each subset evenly over several immunoSEQ plates. TCRdb's copy holds only in-frame clones and misses some; the assay was immunoSEQ multiplex PCR. Of about 1.5 million clones in the sample, around 98% were seen once. Donors had no recently reported acute infections or vaccinations and were HIV-negative. This CDR3 contains 14 residues. Trimming cost V 5 bases and J 2 bases, with 13 bases left between them. The germline gives CDR1 MNHEY, CDR2 SMNVEV (reference sequence). This specimen belongs to a study of shared clonotypes between healthy human individuals. Findings of the study overall: Generation probabilities were higher for clonotypes shared across all four sorted-subset donors than for unshared ones.

The sequence was collected from a man aged 25-45 years in good health. The chain combines TRBV27 with TRBJ2-7; the D gene could be TRBD1 or TRBD2 (5 bases each). The sequenced material came from naive CD4+ T cells sorted from blood. Subset here: CD45RA+ positively selected. This CDR3 is CASSPSGTPYEQYF. CDR3 coding DNA: TGTGCCAGCAGTCCTTCCGGGACCCCCTACGAGCAGTACTTC.